A selection of T cell receptor beta chains follows, all from one sample in a study of blood T cell repertoires in COVID-19. The table came from immunoSEQ multiplex PCR; TCRdb's copy has only in-frame clones and leaves some out. Here the sample spans around 100,000 clones, approximately 90% being singletons. Input material: peripheral blood. The receptors originated from a woman of 80 years or more with acute or convalescent COVID-19. CDR3s include the opening cysteine and the closing phenylalanine or tryptophan. The D gene is left open where the match is weak. Clone size is shown for a subset of rows, as once, few, many or a class of expanded clone.

V gene: TRBV12-3/TRBV12-4; D gene: .; clone size: .; J gene: TRBJ1-2; CDR3 length: 11; CDR3 protein: CASSQGYGYTF; CDR3 DNA: TGTGCCAGCAGCCAGGGTTATGGCTACACCTTC
V gene: TRBV6-5; D gene: TRBD1; clone size: .; J gene: TRBJ2-1; CDR3 length: 15; CDR3 protein: CASREDRGRWNEQFF; CDR3 DNA: TGTGCCAGCAGGGAGGACAGGGGGAGGTGGAATGAGCAGTTCTTC
V gene: TRBV30; D gene: TRBD1; clone size: .; J gene: TRBJ1-5; CDR3 length: 16; CDR3 protein: CAWRRQGQGGNQPQHF; CDR3 DNA: TGTGCCTGGCGCAGACAGGGACAGGGTGGTAATCAGCCCCAGCATTTT
V gene: TRBV30; D gene: TRBD1; clone size: few; J gene: TRBJ1-6; CDR3 length: 15; CDR3 protein: CAWNQGVSYNSPLHF; CDR3 DNA: TGTGCCTGGAACCAGGGGGTTTCCTATAATTCACCCCTCCACTTT
V gene: TRBV30; D gene: TRBD1; clone size: once; J gene: TRBJ1-2; CDR3 length: 15; CDR3 protein: CAWSATGTGAGGYTF; CDR3 DNA: TGTGCCTGGAGTGCGACCGGGACAGGCGCCGGGGGCTACACCTTC
V gene: TRBV30; D gene: TRBD1; clone size: .; J gene: TRBJ1-2; CDR3 length: 13; CDR3 protein: CAWSATGGGGYTF; CDR3 DNA: TGTGCCTGGAGCGCTACAGGGGGCGGCGGCTACACCTTC
V gene: TRBV7-9; D gene: TRBD1; clone size: .; J gene: TRBJ1-2; CDR3 length: 14; CDR3 protein: CASSSGQSNYGYTF; CDR3 DNA: TGTGCCAGCAGCTCGGGACAGTCTAACTATGGTTACACCTTC
V gene: TRBV18; D gene: .; clone size: .; J gene: TRBJ1-2; CDR3 length: 11; CDR3 protein: CASSLGDGYTF; CDR3 DNA: TGTGCCAGCTCACTAGGGGATGGCTACACCTTC
V gene: TRBV23-1; D gene: TRBD1; clone size: .; J gene: TRBJ2-5; CDR3 length: 17; CDR3 protein: CASSHRGGTGREETQYF; CDR3 DNA: TGCGCCAGCAGTCACAGAGGGGGGACAGGAAGAGAAGAGACCCAGTACTTC
V gene: TRBV7-6; D gene: .; clone size: .; J gene: TRBJ1-5; CDR3 length: 15; CDR3 protein: CASSLGPGSNQPQHF; CDR3 DNA: TGTGCCAGCAGCTTAGGACCAGGTAGCAATCAGCCCCAGCATTTT
V gene: TRBV5-5; D gene: TRBD1; clone size: .; J gene: TRBJ1-4; CDR3 length: 14; CDR3 protein: CASSRQGPGEKLFF; CDR3 DNA: TGTGCCAGCAGCAGACAGGGTCCCGGTGAAAAACTGTTTTTT
V gene: TRBV6-5; D gene: TRBD1; clone size: .; J gene: TRBJ1-5; CDR3 length: 14; CDR3 protein: CATSRDSRRGPQHF; CDR3 DNA: TGTGCCACGTCCCGGGACAGTCGTCGAGGGCCCCAGCATTTT
V gene: TRBV30; D gene: .; clone size: few; J gene: TRBJ1-6; CDR3 length: 13; CDR3 protein: CAWSGRTGSPLHF; CDR3 DNA: TGTGCCTGGAGTGGGAGGACGGGCTCACCCCTCCACTTT
V gene: TRBV3-1/TRBV3-2; D gene: TRBD2; clone size: .; J gene: TRBJ2-1; CDR3 length: 17; CDR3 protein: CASSQEGGAETYNEQFF; CDR3 DNA: TGTGCCAGCAGCCAAGAGGGAGGGGCCGAAACCTACAATGAGCAGTTCTTC
V gene: TRBV10-3; D gene: .; clone size: .; J gene: TRBJ2-1; CDR3 length: 13; CDR3 protein: CAISKTGRDEQFF; CDR3 DNA: TGTGCCATCAGTAAAACAGGGAGAGATGAGCAGTTCTTC
V gene: TRBV9; D gene: TRBD1; clone size: .; J gene: TRBJ1-6; CDR3 length: 15; CDR3 protein: CASSAGDRANSPLHF; CDR3 DNA: TGTGCCAGCAGCGCAGGGGACAGGGCAAATTCACCCCTCCACTTT
V gene: TRBV7-9; D gene: TRBD1; clone size: .; J gene: TRBJ2-7; CDR3 length: 16; CDR3 protein: CASSLPPGGSPYEQYF; CDR3 DNA: TGTGCCAGCAGCTTACCTCCAGGGGGAAGCCCCTACGAGCAGTACTTC
V gene: TRBV25-1; D gene: .; clone size: .; J gene: TRBJ2-1; CDR3 length: 13; CDR3 protein: CASSELIASEQFF; CDR3 DNA: TGTGCCAGCAGTGAATTAATAGCGTCAGAGCAGTTCTTC
V gene: TRBV27; D gene: .; clone size: .; J gene: TRBJ2-1; CDR3 length: 13; CDR3 protein: CASAGGPANEQFF; CDR3 DNA: TGTGCCAGCGCCGGGGGGCCTGCAAATGAGCAGTTCTTC
V gene: TRBV10-3; D gene: TRBD1; clone size: .; J gene: TRBJ1-2; CDR3 length: 14; CDR3 protein: CAISVGQSIYGYTF; CDR3 DNA: TGTGCCATCAGCGTGGGACAGTCTATCTATGGCTACACCTTC
V gene: TRBV18; D gene: .; clone size: .; J gene: TRBJ2-3; CDR3 length: 16; CDR3 protein: CASSPPRGAFTDTQYF; CDR3 DNA: TGTGCCAGCTCACCACCCCGGGGGGCCTTCACAGATACGCAGTATTTT
V gene: TRBV19; D gene: TRBD1; clone size: .; J gene: TRBJ1-6; CDR3 length: 13; CDR3 protein: CARGQGDNSPLHF; CDR3 DNA: TGTGCCAGGGGACAGGGTGATAATTCACCCCTCCACTTT
V gene: TRBV19; D gene: TRBD1; clone size: .; J gene: TRBJ2-3; CDR3 length: 12; CDR3 protein: CASSQQGAAQYF; CDR3 DNA: TGTGCCAGTAGTCAACAGGGGGCGGCGCAGTATTTT
V gene: TRBV19; D gene: TRBD1; clone size: .; J gene: TRBJ1-5; CDR3 length: 15; CDR3 protein: CASSIQGALGQPQHF; CDR3 DNA: TGTGCCAGTAGTATACAGGGGGCTCTAGGTCAGCCCCAGCATTTT
V gene: TRBV4-3; D gene: TRBD2; clone size: .; J gene: TRBJ2-1; CDR3 length: 15; CDR3 protein: CASSQYGLAGSEQFF; CDR3 DNA: TGCGCCAGCAGCCAATATGGGCTAGCGGGGAGTGAGCAGTTCTTC
V gene: TRBV5-1; D gene: TRBD1; clone size: .; J gene: TRBJ2-3; CDR3 length: 16; CDR3 protein: CASRSLDRGGGDTQYF; CDR3 DNA: TGCGCCAGCAGATCTCTGGACAGGGGCGGTGGAGATACGCAGTATTTT
V gene: TRBV27; D gene: .; clone size: .; J gene: TRBJ1-5; CDR3 length: 16; CDR3 protein: CASSSQGRGIGQPQHF; CDR3 DNA: TGTGCCAGCTCCTCCCAGGGCAGGGGAATAGGTCAGCCCCAGCATTTT
V gene: TRBV5-1; D gene: .; clone size: .; J gene: TRBJ2-5; CDR3 length: 15; CDR3 protein: CASSLAGQNRETQYF; CDR3 DNA: TGCGCCAGCAGCTTGGCCGGACAGAACCGCGAGACCCAGTACTTC
V gene: TRBV9; D gene: .; clone size: .; J gene: TRBJ1-6; CDR3 length: 16; CDR3 protein: CASSDTLGQPTTPLHF; CDR3 DNA: TGTGCCAGCAGTGATACCCTCGGACAGCCGACAACGCCCCTCCACTTT
V gene: TRBV12-5; D gene: TRBD2; clone size: .; J gene: TRBJ2-1; CDR3 length: 15; CDR3 protein: CASVPGGGFSNEQFF; CDR3 DNA: TGTGCTAGTGTCCCGGGGGGAGGGTTTAGTAATGAGCAGTTCTTC
V gene: TRBV11-2; D gene: TRBD1; clone size: .; J gene: TRBJ2-1; CDR3 length: 16; CDR3 protein: CASSPRPGQGAREQFF; CDR3 DNA: TGTGCCAGCAGCCCACGCCCGGGACAGGGGGCGAGGGAGCAGTTCTTC
V gene: TRBV2; D gene: TRBD2; clone size: .; J gene: TRBJ2-7; CDR3 length: 12; CDR3 protein: CASRGLAYEQYF; CDR3 DNA: TGTGCCAGCCGTGGACTAGCCTACGAGCAGTACTTC
V gene: TRBV7-2; D gene: .; clone size: .; J gene: TRBJ1-2; CDR3 length: 12; CDR3 protein: CASSLNRVGYTF; CDR3 DNA: TGTGCCAGCAGCTTAAACAGGGTTGGCTACACCTTC
V gene: TRBV20-1; D gene: .; clone size: .; J gene: TRBJ2-5; CDR3 length: 11; CDR3 protein: CSARGEETQYF; CDR3 DNA: TGCAGTGCTAGGGGCGAGGAGACCCAGTACTTC
V gene: TRBV6-5; D gene: .; clone size: .; J gene: TRBJ1-2; CDR3 length: 12; CDR3 protein: CATLAANYGYTF; CDR3 DNA: TGTGCCACCTTAGCTGCTAACTATGGCTACACCTTC
V gene: TRBV2; D gene: TRBD1; clone size: .; J gene: TRBJ1-2; CDR3 length: 14; CDR3 protein: CASSGQGLFYGYTF; CDR3 DNA: TGTGCCAGCAGTGGACAGGGGTTATTCTATGGCTACACCTTC
V gene: TRBV28; D gene: TRBD1; clone size: .; J gene: TRBJ1-6; CDR3 length: 14; CDR3 protein: CASRSGQDNSPLHF; CDR3 DNA: TGTGCCAGCAGGAGCGGACAGGATAATTCACCCCTCCACTTT
V gene: TRBV12-5; D gene: TRBD2; clone size: .; J gene: TRBJ2-1; CDR3 length: 16; CDR3 protein: CASGLVRGGRRGEQFF; CDR3 DNA: TGTGCTAGTGGTTTGGTACGCGGGGGGCGCAGGGGTGAGCAGTTCTTC
V gene: TRBV4-1; D gene: .; clone size: .; J gene: TRBJ2-7; CDR3 length: 11; CDR3 protein: CASSHWGRQYF; CDR3 DNA: TGCGCCAGCAGCCACTGGGGGCGGCAGTACTTC